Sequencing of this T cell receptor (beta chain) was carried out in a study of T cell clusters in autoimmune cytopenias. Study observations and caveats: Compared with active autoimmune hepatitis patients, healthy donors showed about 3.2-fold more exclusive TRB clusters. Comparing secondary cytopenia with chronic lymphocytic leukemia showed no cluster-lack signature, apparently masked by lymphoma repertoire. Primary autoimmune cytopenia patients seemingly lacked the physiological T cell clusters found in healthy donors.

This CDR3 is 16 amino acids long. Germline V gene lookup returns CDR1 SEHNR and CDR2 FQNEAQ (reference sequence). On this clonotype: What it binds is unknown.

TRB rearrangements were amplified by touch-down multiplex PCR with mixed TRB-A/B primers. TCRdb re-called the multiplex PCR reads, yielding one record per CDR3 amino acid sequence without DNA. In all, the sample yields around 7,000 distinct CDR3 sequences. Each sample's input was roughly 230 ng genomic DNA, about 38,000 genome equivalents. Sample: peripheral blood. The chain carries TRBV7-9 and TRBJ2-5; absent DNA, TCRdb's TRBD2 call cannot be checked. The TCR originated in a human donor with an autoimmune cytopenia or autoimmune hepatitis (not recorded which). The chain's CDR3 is CASSFPAGVWVETQYF.